The entry below describes one T cell receptor beta chain. This clonotype was seen ten or more times. What antigen it recognizes has not been identified. No per-base quality is available; no much larger clone lies one base away. Its CDR3 holds 14 amino acids, cysteine through phenylalanine. Only the CDR3 DNA is retained, 42 bases long and in frame from the first base. Reading the germline V gene gives CDR1 MDHEN and CDR2 SYDVKM. After removal of 8 bases from V and 1 base from J, the junction retains 5 bases not matched to a gene. The data originate from a study of neurological immune-mediated disorders (dated by TCRdb to the late 2010s). Notes on the research overall: Among the approximately 34 multiple sclerosis patients, relapsing-remitting MS accounted for around 30 and secondary progressive MS accounted for 3. The study compared peripheral blood TCR-beta repertoires of HTLV-I-associated myelopathy (HAM/TSP) patients, multiple sclerosis patients and healthy controls using UMI-based sequencing. Longitudinal samples, technical triplicates and paired sorted CD4+ and CD8+ T-cell subsets, alongside PBMC samples, were included among the roughly 96 TCR-beta libraries. The cohort included 60 to 70 subjects: approximately 15 with HAM/TSP, approximately 35 with multiple sclerosis, and approximately 20 healthy controls. The study at large found these results: No identical CDR3 amino acid sequences were found to be shared among expanded clones across subjects, suggesting that TCR-beta repertoires were private in all groups. TCR clonal expansion was greatest in HAM/TSP patients and smallest in MS patients, who ranked below even healthy controls. No association of the MS cluster with clinical or MRI features was observed, and the need for larger cohorts was stated by the authors. In a phylogenetic analysis, the repertoires of 18 out of 34 MS patients fell into a single cluster of related CDR3 sequences, pointing to a possible signature at the repertoire level.

To synthesize cDNA, template-switch 5'RACE was performed with a primer carrying a 10-nucleotide random unique molecular identifier so that each TCR transcript was tagged. Over 170 million TCR-beta sequences, covering 15-18 subjects, were produced in each sequencing run. The RNeasy kit was used to extract total RNA. The KAPA Real-time Library Amplification kit was used to amplify TCR-beta VDJ regions with primers for the TCR constant region and the 5'RACE anchor. A first PCR added sample indexes and Illumina adaptors, and a second PCR then raised library yield. After Ampure bead purification, the roughly 650 bp TCR product was size-selected on a 2% E-gel SizeSelection system. Before pooling, library quality was assessed on a Bioanalyzer, concentration was determined with Qubit, and library quantification was performed with the Kapa Library Quantification kit. Paired-end 2 x 150 bp sequencing of the libraries was performed on an Illumina HiSeq 2500. To increase sequence diversity, 25-30% phiX was spiked into each library pool. The authors' pipeline ran thus. Quality-filtered reads were processed with the UMI-based MiGEC pipeline, and over 80% of raw TCR sequences were removed by the MiGEC pipeline during error correction. VDJ genes were aligned to IMGT germline references, and clonotypes were defined by unique CDR3 amino acid sequence plus V-J genes. VDJtools evaluated clonal expansion, Shannon diversity and CDR3 relatedness (CalcPairwiseDistances, ClusterSamples); CLCbio workbench built phylogenetic trees. Expanded clones were defined as having at least 8 unique UMIs, based on coefficient-of-variation modelling across technical triplicates. The public sequencing data were trimmed at Q25 with fastp and processed into clonotypes with MiXCR by TCRdb, which kept only in-frame beta chains. When rows share a CDR3 protein, they turn into one entry using the most common DNA and genes. The V and J calls and clone size come from TCRdb's table, not from the authors' own analysis. Within this sample are approximately 74,000 distinct CDR3 sequences, with roughly 5% of them counted one time only. Less than 8% of the sample lies in the top ten.

For unsorted PBMC libraries, 2 million PBMCs were used after storage in RNAlater at -80 degrees C until RNA extraction. Multiple sclerosis patients were enrolled in a US clinical protocol evaluating disease progression by magnetic resonance imaging. Peripheral blood underwent Ficoll-Hypaque density gradient centrifugation to isolate PBMCs, which were then cryopreserved in liquid nitrogen. The rearranged chain carries TRBV28 and TRBJ2-3, with 8 bases matching TRBD2. Sample: PBMCs. This TCR was recovered from a man aged 18 to 30 with multiple sclerosis. The DNA reads TGTGCCAGCTTGGCGGGGGGCGGCACAGATACGCAGTATTTT. Its product reads: CASLAGGGTDTQYF.